This T cell receptor (beta chain) was identified in a study of human T cells and chemical hapten exposure. Whole-study context: DPC 0.01% went on the upper back by patch test, with reading at 6 days.

TCRdb re-called the RACE reads through MiXCR, storing one row per CDR3 protein. The data hold under 85,000 distinct CDR3 sequences, with about a tenth observed a single time. Time point defined: patch test 1, 2 weeks after DPC sensitization. Regarding treatment: therapeutic diphenylcyclopropenone sensitization with weekly scalp DPC. Deletions cut 4 bases from V and 3 bases from J, with 10 bases between. The V gene's germline CDR1 is MNHEY and CDR2 SVGEGT. The CDR3 contains 13 residues. This clonotype was observed a few times. The sequenced sample was whole blood, obtained in connection with sensitization to the hapten diphenylcyclopropenone (DPC). This chain links TRBV6-2 or TRBV6-3 with TRBJ2-7; D is ambiguous. The sequence was obtained from a woman aged 50 to 60 with alopecia areata. Some clones in this sample may be carry-over from other donors' samples. In DNA form, the CDR3 reads TGTGCCAGCAGTTCGCTCCCCCGCTACGAGCAGTACTTC. Translated, it gives CASSSLPRYEQYF.